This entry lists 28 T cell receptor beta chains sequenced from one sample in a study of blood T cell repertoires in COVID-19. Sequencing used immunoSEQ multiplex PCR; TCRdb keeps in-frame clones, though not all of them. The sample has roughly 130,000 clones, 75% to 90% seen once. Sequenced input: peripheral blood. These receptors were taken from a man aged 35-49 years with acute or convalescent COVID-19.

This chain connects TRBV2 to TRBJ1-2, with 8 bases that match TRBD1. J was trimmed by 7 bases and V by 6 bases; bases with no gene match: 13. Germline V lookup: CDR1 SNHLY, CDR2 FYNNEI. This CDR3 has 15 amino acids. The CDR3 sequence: CASRGQALASSGYTF. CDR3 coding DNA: TGTGCCAGCAGGGGACAGGCTCTAGCGTCCTCTGGCTACACCTTC.

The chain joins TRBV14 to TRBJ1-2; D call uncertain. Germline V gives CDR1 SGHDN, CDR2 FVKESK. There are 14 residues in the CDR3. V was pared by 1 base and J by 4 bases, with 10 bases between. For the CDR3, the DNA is TGTGCCAGCAGCCAAGGTGGCAGGATCTATGGCTACACCTTC. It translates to CASSQGGRIYGYTF.

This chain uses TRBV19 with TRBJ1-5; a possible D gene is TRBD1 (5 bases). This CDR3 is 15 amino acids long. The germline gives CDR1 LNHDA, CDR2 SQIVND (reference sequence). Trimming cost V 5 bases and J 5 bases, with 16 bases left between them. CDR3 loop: CASSPGTREYQPQHF. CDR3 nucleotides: TGTGCCAGTAGTCCCGGGACTAGGGAATATCAGCCCCAGCATTTT.

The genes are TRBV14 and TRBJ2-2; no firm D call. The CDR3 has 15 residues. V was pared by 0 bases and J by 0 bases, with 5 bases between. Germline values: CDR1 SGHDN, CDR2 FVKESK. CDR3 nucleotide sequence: TGTGCCAGCAGCCAAGACACAACGAACACCGGGGAGCTGTTTTTT. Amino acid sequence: CASSQDTTNTGELFF.

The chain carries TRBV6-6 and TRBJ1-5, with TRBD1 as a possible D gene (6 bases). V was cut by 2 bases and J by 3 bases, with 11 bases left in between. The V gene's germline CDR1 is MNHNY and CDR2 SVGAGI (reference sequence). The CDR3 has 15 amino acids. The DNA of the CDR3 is TGTGCCAGCAGTTACCCTCAGGGGAACAATCAGCCCCAGCATTTT. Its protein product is CASSYPQGNNQPQHF.

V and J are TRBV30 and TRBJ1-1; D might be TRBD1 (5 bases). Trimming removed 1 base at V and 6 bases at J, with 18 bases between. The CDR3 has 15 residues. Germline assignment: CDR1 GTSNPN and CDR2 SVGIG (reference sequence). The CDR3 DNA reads TGTGCCTGGAGTGCCCCTGACAAGGCGGGGGCTGAAGCTTTCTTT. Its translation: CAWSAPDKAGAEAFF.

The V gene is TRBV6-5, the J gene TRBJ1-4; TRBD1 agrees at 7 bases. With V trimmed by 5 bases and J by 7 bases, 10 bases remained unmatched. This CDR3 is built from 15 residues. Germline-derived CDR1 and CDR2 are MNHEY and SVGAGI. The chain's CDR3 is CASSRGQQVTEKLFF. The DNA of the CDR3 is TGTGCCAGCAGTCGGGGACAGCAAGTTACTGAAAAACTGTTTTTT.

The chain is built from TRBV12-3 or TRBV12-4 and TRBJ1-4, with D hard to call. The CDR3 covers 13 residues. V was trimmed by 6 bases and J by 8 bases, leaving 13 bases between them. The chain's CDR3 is CASSPDEEEKLFF. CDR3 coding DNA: TGTGCCAGCAGCCCCGACGAGGAGGAAAAACTGTTTTTT.

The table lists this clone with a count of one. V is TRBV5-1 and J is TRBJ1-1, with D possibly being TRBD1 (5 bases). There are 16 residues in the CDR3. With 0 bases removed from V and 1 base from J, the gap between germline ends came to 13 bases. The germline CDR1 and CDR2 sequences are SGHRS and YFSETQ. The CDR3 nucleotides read TGCGCCAGCAGCTTGGCCCTCGGGGGGACGAACACTGAAGCTTTCTTT. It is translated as CASSLALGGTNTEAFF.

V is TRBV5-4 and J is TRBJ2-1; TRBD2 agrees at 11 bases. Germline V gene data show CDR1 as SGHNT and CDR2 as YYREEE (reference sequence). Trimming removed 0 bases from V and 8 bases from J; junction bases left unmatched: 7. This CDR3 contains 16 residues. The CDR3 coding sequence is TGTGCCAGCAGCTTGGGAATAGCGGGAGGGCCGGATGAGCAGTTCTTC. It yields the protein CASSLGIAGGPDEQFF.

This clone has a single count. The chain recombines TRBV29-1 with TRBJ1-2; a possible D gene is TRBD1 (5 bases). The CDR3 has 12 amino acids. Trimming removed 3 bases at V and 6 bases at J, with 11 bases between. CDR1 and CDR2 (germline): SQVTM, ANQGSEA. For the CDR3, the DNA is TGCAGCGTTGAGGGCAGGGAGGATGGCTACACCTTC. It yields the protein CSVEGREDGYTF.

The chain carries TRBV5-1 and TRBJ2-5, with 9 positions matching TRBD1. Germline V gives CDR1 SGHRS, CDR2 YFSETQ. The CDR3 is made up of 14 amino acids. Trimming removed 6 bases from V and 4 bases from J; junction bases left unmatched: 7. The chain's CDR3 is CASTGTGRVETQYF. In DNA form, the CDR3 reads TGCGCCAGCACAGGGACAGGGCGGGTAGAGACCCAGTACTTC.

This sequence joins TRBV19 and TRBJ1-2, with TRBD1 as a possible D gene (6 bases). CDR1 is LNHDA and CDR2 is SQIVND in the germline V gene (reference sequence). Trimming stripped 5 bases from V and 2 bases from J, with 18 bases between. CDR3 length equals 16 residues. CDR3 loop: CASSSRQDFRNYGYTF. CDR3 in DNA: TGTGCCAGTAGTTCCCGACAGGACTTTCGCAACTATGGCTACACCTTC.

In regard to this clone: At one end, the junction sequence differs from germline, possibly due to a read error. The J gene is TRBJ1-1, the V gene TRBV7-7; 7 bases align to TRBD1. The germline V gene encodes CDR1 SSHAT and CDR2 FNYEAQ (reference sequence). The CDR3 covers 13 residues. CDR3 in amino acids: CASSADRETEAFF. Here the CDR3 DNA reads TGTGCTAGCAGCGCCGACAGGGAAACTGAAGCTTTCTTT.

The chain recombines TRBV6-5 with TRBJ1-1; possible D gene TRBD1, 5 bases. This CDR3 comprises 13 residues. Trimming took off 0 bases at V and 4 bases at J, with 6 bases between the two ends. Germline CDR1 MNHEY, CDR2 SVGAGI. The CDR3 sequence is CASSYSRGTEAFF. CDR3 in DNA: TGTGCCAGCAGTTACTCAAGGGGCACTGAAGCTTTCTTT.

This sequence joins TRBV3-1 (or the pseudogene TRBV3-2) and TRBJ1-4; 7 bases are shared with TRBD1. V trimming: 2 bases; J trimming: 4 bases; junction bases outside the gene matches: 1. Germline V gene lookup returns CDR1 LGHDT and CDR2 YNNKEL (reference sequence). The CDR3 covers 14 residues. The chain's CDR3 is CASSQTGVNEKLFF. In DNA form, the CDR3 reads TGTGCCAGCAGCCAAACAGGGGTTAATGAAAAACTGTTTTTT.

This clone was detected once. The CDR3 spells CASSTSGSNQPQHF. DNA for the CDR3: TGTGCCAGCAGTACCTCGGGAAGCAATCAGCCCCAGCATTTT. V gene TRBV6-5 combines with J gene TRBJ1-5; D not resolved. V lost 5 bases and J lost 1, with 9 bases in between. The CDR3 spans 14 residues. Germline CDR1 reads MNHEY; CDR2 reads SVGAGI.

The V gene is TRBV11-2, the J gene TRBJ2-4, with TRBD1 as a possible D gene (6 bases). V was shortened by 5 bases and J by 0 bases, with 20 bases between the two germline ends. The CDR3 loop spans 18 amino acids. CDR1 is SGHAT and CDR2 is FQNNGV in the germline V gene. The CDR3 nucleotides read TGTGCCAGCAGCCACGGACAGCTCGGGCCTCTAGCCAAAAACATTCAGTACTTC. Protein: CASSHGQLGPLAKNIQYF.

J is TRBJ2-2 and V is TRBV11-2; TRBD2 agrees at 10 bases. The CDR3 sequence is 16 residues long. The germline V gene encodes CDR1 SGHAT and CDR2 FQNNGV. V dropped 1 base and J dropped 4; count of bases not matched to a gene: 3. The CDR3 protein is CASSLASGGLTGELFF. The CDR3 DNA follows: TGTGCCAGCAGCTTAGCTAGCGGGGGTCTCACCGGGGAGCTGTTTTTT. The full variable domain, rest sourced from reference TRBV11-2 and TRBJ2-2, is EAGVAQSPRYKIIEKRQSVAFWCNPISGHATLYWYQQILGQGPKLLIQFQNNGVVDDSQLPKDRFSAERLKGVDSTLKIQPAKLEDSAVYLCASSLASGGLTGELFFGEGSRLTVL.

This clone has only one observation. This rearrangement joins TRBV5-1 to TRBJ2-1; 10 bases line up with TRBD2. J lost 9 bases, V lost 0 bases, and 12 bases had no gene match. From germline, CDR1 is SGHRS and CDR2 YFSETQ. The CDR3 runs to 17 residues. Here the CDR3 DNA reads TGCGCCAGCAGCTTGGTACTAGCGGGAAAGGGGTTAGCTGAGCAGTTCTTC. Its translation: CASSLVLAGKGLAEQFF.

CDR3 bases: TGTGCCAGCAGCCGCTGGCCCACGGGGAATGAGGGATATGGCTACACCTTC. This codes for CASSRWPTGNEGYGYTF. This chain connects TRBV5-8 to TRBJ1-2; the D is unclear. The CDR3 has 17 amino acids. The V gene lost 4 bases and the J gene lost 5 bases, with 24 bases spanning the gap. Germline assignment: CDR1 SGHTS and CDR2 YDEGEE.

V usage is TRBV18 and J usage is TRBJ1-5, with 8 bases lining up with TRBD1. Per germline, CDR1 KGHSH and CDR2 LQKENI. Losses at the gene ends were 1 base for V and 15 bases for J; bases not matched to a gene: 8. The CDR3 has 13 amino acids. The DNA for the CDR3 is TGTGCCAGCTCACCACAAGGGACAGGCCCGTCGCATTTT. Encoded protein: CASSPQGTGPSHF.

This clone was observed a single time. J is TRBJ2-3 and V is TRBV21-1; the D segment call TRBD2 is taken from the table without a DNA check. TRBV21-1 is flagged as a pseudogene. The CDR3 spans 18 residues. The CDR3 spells CASSKVFLAGGYTDTQYF. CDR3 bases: TGTGCCAGCAGCAAAGTTTTTCTAGCGGGAGGATACACAGATACGCAGTATTTT.

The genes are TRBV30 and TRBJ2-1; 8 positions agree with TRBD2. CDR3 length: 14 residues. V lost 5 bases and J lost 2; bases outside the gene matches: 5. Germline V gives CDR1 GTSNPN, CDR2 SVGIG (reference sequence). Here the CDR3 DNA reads TGTGCCTGGGCAACTAGCGGAACCTACAATGAGCAGTTCTTC. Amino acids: CAWATSGTYNEQFF.

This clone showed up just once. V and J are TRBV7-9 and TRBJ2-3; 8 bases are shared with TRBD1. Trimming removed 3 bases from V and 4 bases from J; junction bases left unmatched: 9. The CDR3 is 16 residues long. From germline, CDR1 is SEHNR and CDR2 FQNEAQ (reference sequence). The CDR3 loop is CASSFFTTGDSDTQYF. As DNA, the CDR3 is TGTGCCAGCAGCTTCTTCACGACAGGGGACTCAGATACGCAGTATTTT.

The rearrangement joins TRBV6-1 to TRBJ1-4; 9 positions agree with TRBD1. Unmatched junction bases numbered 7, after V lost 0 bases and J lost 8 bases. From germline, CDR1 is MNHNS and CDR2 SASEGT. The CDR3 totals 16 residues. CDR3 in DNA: TGTGCCAGCAGTGAAGCACGCGACAGGGGGAACGAAAAACTGTTTTTT. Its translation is CASSEARDRGNEKLFF.

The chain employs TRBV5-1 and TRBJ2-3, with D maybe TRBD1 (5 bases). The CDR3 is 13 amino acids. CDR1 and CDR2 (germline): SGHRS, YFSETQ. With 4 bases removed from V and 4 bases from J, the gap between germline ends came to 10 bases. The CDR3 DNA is TGCGCCAGCAGCCCCGCAGGGTCAGATACGCAGTATTTT. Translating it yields CASSPAGSDTQYF. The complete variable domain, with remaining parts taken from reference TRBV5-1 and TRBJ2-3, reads KAGVTQTPRYLIKTRGQQVTLSCSPISGHRSVSWYQQTPGQGLQFLFEYFSETQRNKGNFPGRFSGRQFSNSRSEMNVSTLELGDSALYLCASSPAGSDTQYFGPGTRLTVL.

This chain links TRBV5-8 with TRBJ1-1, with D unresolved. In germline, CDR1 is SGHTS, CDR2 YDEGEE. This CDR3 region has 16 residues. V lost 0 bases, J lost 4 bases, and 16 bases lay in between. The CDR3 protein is CASSLVSPGSGTEAFF. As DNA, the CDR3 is TGTGCCAGCAGCTTGGTATCCCCCGGGAGCGGCACTGAAGCTTTCTTT.